The subject of this entry is one TCR beta chain. Original processing notes: Reference gene primers were amplified, and this amplification served to estimate nucleated cell counts. Profiling relied on immunoSEQ multiplex PCR, and the TCRdb table lists in-frame clones only, not all of them. V, J and clone size derive from that table, while D and trimming were established from the DNA sequence. The table includes some 190,000 clones, around 85% detected once. These data come from a study of blood T cell repertoires in COVID-19. The origin of this receptor is a woman in her forties or fifties with acute or convalescent COVID-19. The material sequenced was peripheral blood.

In nucleotides, the CDR3 is TGCAGCGTTGAAGAGTCACTAACCCACAGGGCCTGGGAGCAGTACTTC. As protein: CSVEESLTHRAWEQYF. The rearrangement joins TRBV29-1 to TRBJ2-7, with D perhaps matching TRBD1 (6 bases). Germline loops: CDR1 SQVTM, CDR2 ANQGSEA. The CDR3 has 16 amino acids. Trimming cost V 0 bases and J 7 bases, with 22 bases left between them.